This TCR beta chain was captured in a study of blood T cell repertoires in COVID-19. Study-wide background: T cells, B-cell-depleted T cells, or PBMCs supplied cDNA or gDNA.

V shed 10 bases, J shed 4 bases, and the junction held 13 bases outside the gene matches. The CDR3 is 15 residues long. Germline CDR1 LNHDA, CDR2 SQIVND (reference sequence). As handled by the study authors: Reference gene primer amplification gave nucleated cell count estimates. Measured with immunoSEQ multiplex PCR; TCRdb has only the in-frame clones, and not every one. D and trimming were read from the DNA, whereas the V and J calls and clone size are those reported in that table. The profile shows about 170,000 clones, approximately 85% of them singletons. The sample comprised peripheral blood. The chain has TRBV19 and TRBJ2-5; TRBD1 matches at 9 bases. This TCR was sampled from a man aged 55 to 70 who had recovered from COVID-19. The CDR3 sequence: CATNSGTGRGETQYF. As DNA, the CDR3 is TGTGCCACAAACTCCGGGACAGGGAGGGGAGAGACCCAGTACTTC.